Listed below are T cell receptor beta chains from one sample, sequenced in a study of T cells in narcolepsy. The protocol was immunoSEQ multiplex PCR, while the TCRdb copy is restricted to in-frame clones and leaves out a portion. There are approximately 40,000 clones in the sample; roughly 88% occur only once, and over 1% lies in the top ten. Material for sequencing was CD45RA- memory CD4+ T cells from PBMCs. These receptors came from a human donor with narcolepsy. CDR3s include the opening cysteine and the closing phenylalanine or tryptophan. D genes are given only for firm matches. The size entry is marked missing in some rows and otherwise reads once, few, many or a size class.

j_call clone_size v_call d_call cdr3_nt cdr3_aa
TRBJ2-7 once TRBV14 . TGTGCCAGCAGCCAAACGACAGTCTACGAGCAGTACTTC CASSQTTVYEQYF
TRBJ2-7 . TRBV11-1 . TGTGCCAGCAGCCCAACGGGCAGGGTCGGATACGAGCAGTACTTC CASSPTGRVGYEQYF
TRBJ2-5 . TRBV7-2 . TGTGCCAGCAGCTTTACGGCCACCACGGAGACCCAGTACTTC CASSFTATTETQYF
TRBJ1-2 . TRBV29-1 TRBD1 TGCAGCGGCCGGACAGGGACCGACTATGGCTACACCTTC CSGRTGTDYGYTF
TRBJ2-7 . TRBV19 TRBD2 TGTGCCAGTAGCCCGACTAGCGCGATATACTACGAGCAGTACTTC CASSPTSAIYYEQYF
TRBJ2-3 . TRBV6-1 TRBD2 TGTGCCAGCAGGGAGCGGGAGGGCAGCACAGATACGCAGTATTTT CASREREGSTDTQYF
TRBJ1-2 . TRBV6-5 . TGTGCCAGCAGGGATTCCGGGACAAAGTATGGCTACACCTTC CASRDSGTKYGYTF
TRBJ2-3 . TRBV5-1 . TGCGCCAGCAGCTTGGGTTTCGGACGGACAGATACGCAGTATTTT CASSLGFGRTDTQYF
TRBJ2-5 . TRBV7-2 TRBD2 TGTGCCAGCAGCTTAGCGGTTAGGGCTAGCGGGGGAGAGACCCAGTACTTC CASSLAVRASGGETQYF
TRBJ1-6 . TRBV30 . TGTGCCTGGAGTGTACAGAATAATTCACCCCTCCACTTT CAWSVQNNSPLHF
TRBJ2-7 . TRBV11-3 . TGTGCCAGCAGCATAGGACAGGGAGGGTCCTACGAGCAGTACTTC CASSIGQGGSYEQYF
TRBJ2-1 . TRBV19 TRBD1 TGTGCCAGTAAATACGGACAGGGGGGGAATGAGCAGTTCTTC CASKYGQGGNEQFF
TRBJ2-5 . TRBV4-2 . TGTGCCAGCAGCCAAGTTATGGCGGGGGCGCAAGAGACCCAGTACTTC CASSQVMAGAQETQYF
TRBJ1-1 . TRBV10-1 . TGCGCCAGCAGATCGCAGGCGAACACTGAAGCTTTCTTT CASRSQANTEAFF
TRBJ1-1 . TRBV7-8 . TGTGCCAGCAGCTTAACCGTCCGGGGGGAAGCTTTCTTT CASSLTVRGEAFF
TRBJ1-2 . TRBV29-1 TRBD1 TGCAGCGCCGACGGGGGGACAGGGGGCCATGGCTACACCTTC CSADGGTGGHGYTF
TRBJ2-2 . TRBV5-1 . TGCGCCAGCAGCTTGGGGTCGGGAGTTAATTCCGGGGAGCTGTTTTTT CASSLGSGVNSGELFF
TRBJ2-7 once TRBV30 . TGTGCCTGGAGTGGGGCGGTCGGGCTCTACGAGCAGTACTTC CAWSGAVGLYEQYF
TRBJ2-2 . TRBV5-1 TRBD2 TGCGCCAGCAGCTTATTAGCGGGGGACACCGGGGAGCTGTTTTTT CASSLLAGDTGELFF
TRBJ2-5 . TRBV11-2 TRBD2 TGTGCCAGCAGCCAAGGACTAGCGGGAGGCCTACGGCAGTACTTC CASSQGLAGGLRQYF
TRBJ2-3 . TRBV5-1 TRBD1 TGCGCCAGCGGGGACAGGGGGAGAGATACGCAGTATTTT CASGDRGRDTQYF
TRBJ2-1 . TRBV19 TRBD1 TGTGCCAGCACACAGGGGCGACAACTCTCCTACAATGAGCAGTTCTTC CASTQGRQLSYNEQFF
TRBJ1-5 . TRBV7-2 TRBD1 TGTGCCAGCAGGACAGGGAATCAGCCCCAGCATTTT CASRTGNQPQHF
TRBJ2-3 once TRBV19 TRBD1 TGTGCCAGTAGTATGAGACAGGGGGGGGATACGCAGTATTTT CASSMRQGGDTQYF
TRBJ2-1 . TRBV4-1 TRBD1 TGCGCCAGCAGTTACGACAGGGGTTCCAATGAGCAGTTCTTC CASSYDRGSNEQFF
TRBJ2-3 once TRBV5-4 TRBD2 TGTGCCAGCAGCTTGATGACTAGCGGGAGTTCAGATACGCAGTATTTT CASSLMTSGSSDTQYF
TRBJ2-3 . TRBV7-6 . TGTGCCAGCAGCTCAGGGCTAGATACGCAGTATTTT CASSSGLDTQYF
TRBJ2-1 . TRBV18 . TGTGCCAGCTCACCTAAAGGGAATGAGCAGTTCTTC CASSPKGNEQFF
TRBJ2-7 . TRBV7-7 . TGTGCTAGCAGCCACACCCCAGGGTCCCACGAGCAGTACTTC CASSHTPGSHEQYF
TRBJ2-5 once TRBV7-8 . TGTGCCAGCAGCTTAGGGCAGGGATCGGTAGAGACCCAGTACTTC CASSLGQGSVETQYF
TRBJ2-7 once TRBV2 TRBD2 TGTGCCAGCAGCAAAATTAGCGGGAGGGCGGGGGAGCAGTACTTC CASSKISGRAGEQYF
TRBJ2-7 once TRBV4-3 . TGCGCCATGTTCTGCTTGGGGGCCTACGAGCAGTACTTC CAMFCLGAYEQYF
TRBJ2-5 . TRBV5-1 TRBD2 TGCGCCAGCAGCTTGGAACTAGCCCGGGGGGGAGAGACCCAGTACTTC CASSLELARGGETQYF
TRBJ1-1 . TRBV27 TRBD1 TGTGCCAGCAGTGCCCGGACAGGGCAGAACACTGAAGCTTTCTTT CASSARTGQNTEAFF
TRBJ2-7 . TRBV28 TRBD1 TGTGCCAGCAGTCTACAGGGGTTTGGCTACGAGCAGTACTTC CASSLQGFGYEQYF